This section outlines one T cell receptor (beta chain) sequence together with its context. Its target is not known. The CDR3 extends over 13 amino acids. Germline CDR1 reads SGHNT; CDR2 reads YYREEE (reference sequence). The ends were cut back, 1 base at V and 7 bases at J, with 8 bases in the middle. Clones were read by immunoSEQ multiplex PCR, and TCRdb kept only the in-frame ones, dropping some. The data show 35,000 or so clones, with 77% seen just once and approximately 20% held by the top ten. The data are from a study of CD4 T cells in relation to SARS-CoV-2 and coronaviruses. This TCR was recovered from an adult with COVID-19. The V gene is TRBV5-4, the J gene TRBJ2-2; D not resolved. The specimen was memory CD4+ T cells from PBMCs, cultured in vitro. The CDR3 DNA is TGTGCCAGCAGCTTGCGCCAGGTCGGGGAGCTGTTTTTT. It translates to CASSLRQVGELFF.